This T cell receptor beta chain appears in the sequencing data of a study of blood T cell repertoires in COVID-19. The overall study: Samples of COVID-19 (acute and convalescent) were obtained from the United States, Italy and Spain.

Deletions cut 3 bases from V and 2 bases from J, with 13 bases between. Germline assignment: CDR1 SQVTM and CDR2 ANQGSEA. The CDR3 is 14 amino acids. The protocol was immunoSEQ multiplex PCR, while the TCRdb copy is restricted to in-frame clones and leaves out a portion. The table includes fewer than 450,000 clones, approximately 90% detected once. All recovered Cohort 3 donors got two negative PCRs, got clearance, or saw symptom resolution. As for this clone: This CDR3 is also generated by other DNA sequences in the sample.

The sequencing sample was made of PBMCs or T cells enriched from blood (not recorded which). This chain uses TRBV29-1 with TRBJ1-2; possible D gene TRBD1, 6 bases. The sequence was obtained from a woman in her late teens or twenties who had recovered from COVID-19. Here the CDR3 DNA reads TGCAGCGTTGAGGGCAGGGGCCTCAACTATGGCTACACCTTC. Its protein product is CSVEGRGLNYGYTF.